These T cell receptor beta chains were read from a single sample in a study of graft-versus-host responses after intestinal transplantation. No cognate antigen is known for these TCRs. Some clones are missing from TCRdb's copy, which holds only in-frame ones; the method was immunoSEQ multiplex PCR. The table lists tens of thousands of clones, about 89% of them singletons. This specimen was unstimulated CD8+ T cells sorted from spleen or lymph node cells, taken before intestinal transplant. The receptors stem from a human donor who received an intestinal transplant. The CDR3 runs from the conserved cysteine through the conserved F or W. Each record gives: CDR3 protein, CDR3 DNA, D gene, J gene, V gene, clone size. D genes are given only for firm matches. Part of the rows lack a size; the others show once, few, many or a class for expanded clones.

CDR3 protein: CASSQTGGGAGEQYF; CDR3 DNA: TGCGCCAGCAGCCAAACAGGGGGCGGCGCGGGCGAGCAGTACTTC; D gene: TRBD1; J gene: TRBJ2-7; V gene: TRBV4-1; clone size: .
CDR3 protein: CASSQNRWLREQYF; CDR3 DNA: TGCGCCAGCAGCCAAAACCGGTGGTTGCGCGAGCAGTACTTC; D gene: .; J gene: TRBJ2-7; V gene: TRBV4-1; clone size: .
CDR3 protein: CASSFTDRDYYGYTF; CDR3 DNA: TGTGCCAGCAGCTTTACGGACAGGGATTACTATGGCTACACCTTC; D gene: TRBD1; J gene: TRBJ1-2; V gene: TRBV7-9; clone size: once
CDR3 protein: CASRLDREDNYGYTF; CDR3 DNA: TGTGCCAGCAGACTAGACAGGGAAGATAACTATGGCTACACCTTC; D gene: TRBD1; J gene: TRBJ1-2; V gene: TRBV25-1; clone size: .
CDR3 protein: CASSVIRGDEQYF; CDR3 DNA: TGTGCCAGCAGCGTCATCAGGGGGGACGAGCAGTACTTC; D gene: .; J gene: TRBJ2-7; V gene: TRBV14; clone size: few
CDR3 protein: CASSFPDSGDTQYF; CDR3 DNA: TGTGCCAGCAGTTTCCCCGACAGCGGGGATACGCAGTATTTT; D gene: .; J gene: TRBJ2-3; V gene: TRBV28; clone size: .
CDR3 protein: CASSWAYNEQFF; CDR3 DNA: TGTGCCAGCAGCTGGGCGTACAATGAGCAGTTCTTC; D gene: .; J gene: TRBJ2-1; V gene: TRBV7-9; clone size: .
CDR3 protein: CASSLSMREGNTGELFF; CDR3 DNA: TGCGCCAGCAGCTTAAGTATGAGGGAGGGCAACACCGGGGAGCTGTTTTTT; D gene: TRBD2; J gene: TRBJ2-2; V gene: TRBV5-1; clone size: .
CDR3 protein: CASTPRGLAGYEQYF; CDR3 DNA: TGTGCCAGCACCCCCCGGGGACTAGCGGGATACGAGCAGTACTTC; D gene: TRBD2; J gene: TRBJ2-7; V gene: TRBV28; clone size: once
CDR3 protein: CASSAPSGGRGTGELFF; CDR3 DNA: TGCGCCAGCAGTGCCCCTTCAGGGGGACGGGGCACCGGGGAGCTGTTTTTT; D gene: TRBD1; J gene: TRBJ2-2; V gene: TRBV10-1; clone size: .
CDR3 protein: CASSLTGGYNEQFF; CDR3 DNA: TGTGCCAGCAGTTTGACAGGGGGTTACAATGAGCAGTTCTTC; D gene: TRBD1; J gene: TRBJ2-1; V gene: TRBV27; clone size: .
CDR3 protein: CASSYESGLYEQYF; CDR3 DNA: TGTGCCAGCAGTTACGAGTCAGGGCTCTACGAGCAGTACTTC; D gene: .; J gene: TRBJ2-7; V gene: TRBV6-6; clone size: few
CDR3 protein: CASSALSSGSDTDTQYF; CDR3 DNA: TGTGCCAGTAGTGCACTCTCTAGCGGGAGTGACACAGATACGCAGTATTTT; D gene: TRBD2; J gene: TRBJ2-3; V gene: TRBV19; clone size: once
CDR3 protein: CASSKSGTGTGELFF; CDR3 DNA: TGTGCCAGTAGTAAATCCGGGACAGGTACCGGGGAGCTGTTTTTT; D gene: TRBD1; J gene: TRBJ2-2; V gene: TRBV19; clone size: few
CDR3 protein: CASSYQGTNYGYTF; CDR3 DNA: TGTGCCAGCAGCTATCAGGGAACTAACTATGGCTACACCTTC; D gene: .; J gene: TRBJ1-2; V gene: TRBV11-3; clone size: .
CDR3 protein: CASSLSLRVFNYEQYF; CDR3 DNA: TGTGCCAGCAGTTTAAGTCTCCGGGTCTTTAACTACGAGCAGTACTTC; D gene: .; J gene: TRBJ2-7; V gene: TRBV27; clone size: .
CDR3 protein: CASRGGTGVYYNEQFF; CDR3 DNA: TGTGCCAGCAGGGGGGGGACAGGGGTGTACTACAATGAGCAGTTCTTC; D gene: TRBD1; J gene: TRBJ2-1; V gene: TRBV28; clone size: .
CDR3 protein: CASSVSTEQETQYF; CDR3 DNA: TGTGCCAGCAGCGTATCGACAGAACAAGAGACCCAGTACTTC; D gene: .; J gene: TRBJ2-5; V gene: TRBV9; clone size: .
CDR3 protein: CASSLEPQLPGPGNTIYF; CDR3 DNA: TGTGCCAGCAGCTTAGAGCCCCAACTCCCAGGGCCTGGAAACACCATATATTTT; D gene: .; J gene: TRBJ1-3; V gene: TRBV11-2; clone size: once
CDR3 protein: CASSYSGVSEDEQYF; CDR3 DNA: TGCGCCAGCAGCTACTCGGGAGTAAGCGAAGACGAGCAGTACTTC; D gene: .; J gene: TRBJ2-7; V gene: TRBV4-1; clone size: .
CDR3 protein: CASSPPMRDRVLYGYTF; CDR3 DNA: TGCGCCAGCAGCCCCCCCATGCGGGACAGGGTCCTCTATGGCTACACCTTC; D gene: TRBD1; J gene: TRBJ1-2; V gene: TRBV5-1; clone size: .
CDR3 protein: CASSFGPLLAISYNEQFF; CDR3 DNA: TGTGCCAGCAGCTTCGGCCCCCTACTAGCGATCTCCTACAATGAGCAGTTCTTC; D gene: TRBD2; J gene: TRBJ2-1; V gene: TRBV5-4; clone size: .
CDR3 protein: CASSPTGSSVGSYTF; CDR3 DNA: TGTGCCAGCAGCCCCACAGGGTCCAGCGTAGGGAGCTACACCTTC; D gene: .; J gene: TRBJ1-2; V gene: TRBV6-5; clone size: .
CDR3 protein: CASRRGGTGNEQFF; CDR3 DNA: TGTGCCAGCAGGCGGGGGGGGACTGGTAATGAGCAGTTCTTC; D gene: TRBD2; J gene: TRBJ2-1; V gene: TRBV27; clone size: .
CDR3 protein: CASSLPHGLDEQYF; CDR3 DNA: TGTGCCAGCAGCTTACCCCATGGGCTGGACGAGCAGTACTTC; D gene: .; J gene: TRBJ2-7; V gene: TRBV7-8; clone size: .
CDR3 protein: CASSAGTENEKLFF; CDR3 DNA: TGTGCCAGCAGTGCCGGGACAGAGAATGAAAAACTGTTTTTT; D gene: TRBD1; J gene: TRBJ1-4; V gene: TRBV6-1; clone size: .
CDR3 protein: CASSRGHEQYF; CDR3 DNA: TGTGCCAGCAGCAGGGGCCACGAGCAGTACTTC; D gene: .; J gene: TRBJ2-7; V gene: TRBV27; clone size: once
CDR3 protein: CASTGGGVAGAFF; CDR3 DNA: TGTGCCAGCACCGGGGGGGGCGTGGCCGGGGCTTTCTTT; D gene: .; J gene: TRBJ1-1; V gene: TRBV7-9; clone size: .
CDR3 protein: CASSLTDRGYNEQFF; CDR3 DNA: TGTGCCAGCAGCTTAACGGACAGGGGGTACAATGAGCAGTTCTTC; D gene: TRBD1; J gene: TRBJ2-1; V gene: TRBV7-3; clone size: .
CDR3 protein: CSVEPGTSGIYEQFF; CDR3 DNA: TGCAGCGTTGAGCCCGGGACTAGCGGGATCTATGAGCAGTTCTTC; D gene: TRBD2; J gene: TRBJ2-1; V gene: TRBV29-1; clone size: once
CDR3 protein: CASSGDGGSGNTIYF; CDR3 DNA: TGTGCCAGCAGTGGCGACGGAGGCTCTGGAAACACCATATATTTT; D gene: .; J gene: TRBJ1-3; V gene: TRBV6-1; clone size: medium-sized
CDR3 protein: CGVTGTTQAFF; CDR3 DNA: TGTGGCGTAACGGGGACAACCCAAGCTTTCTTT; D gene: .; J gene: TRBJ1-1; V gene: TRBV2; clone size: .
CDR3 protein: CASSSVRDPPYEQYF; CDR3 DNA: TGTGCCAGCAGTTCGGTCCGGGATCCTCCCTACGAGCAGTACTTC; D gene: .; J gene: TRBJ2-7; V gene: TRBV28; clone size: .
CDR3 protein: CASSSSPGLAGPLETQYF; CDR3 DNA: TGTGCCAGCAGCTCCTCGCCGGGACTAGCGGGCCCTTTGGAGACCCAGTACTTC; D gene: TRBD2; J gene: TRBJ2-5; V gene: TRBV13; clone size: .
CDR3 protein: CASSYSRGGPDTQYF; CDR3 DNA: TGTGCCAGCAGTTACTCGAGAGGCGGGCCAGATACGCAGTATTTT; D gene: .; J gene: TRBJ2-3; V gene: TRBV6-5; clone size: .
CDR3 protein: CASSQDPPRTWAEGYGYTF; CDR3 DNA: TGCGCCAGCAGCCAAGATCCCCCACGTACTTGGGCGGAGGGCTATGGCTACACCTTC; D gene: .; J gene: TRBJ1-2; V gene: TRBV4-1; clone size: once
CDR3 protein: CASSGRGNSPLHF; CDR3 DNA: TGCGCCAGCAGTGGACGGGGAAATTCACCCCTCCACTTT; D gene: .; J gene: TRBJ1-6; V gene: TRBV10-2; clone size: .
CDR3 protein: CASSAAGETDTQYF; CDR3 DNA: TGTGCCAGCAGTGCAGCGGGAGAAACAGATACGCAGTATTTT; D gene: TRBD2; J gene: TRBJ2-3; V gene: TRBV6-4; clone size: .
CDR3 protein: CASSQDEGGGSSYEQYF; CDR3 DNA: TGCGCCAGCAGCCAAGATGAAGGCGGGGGGAGCTCCTACGAGCAGTACTTC; D gene: TRBD2; J gene: TRBJ2-7; V gene: TRBV4-1; clone size: .
CDR3 protein: CASRPMFSGRAVGDTQYF; CDR3 DNA: TGTGCCAGCAGACCTATGTTTAGCGGGAGGGCCGTGGGAGATACGCAGTATTTT; D gene: TRBD2; J gene: TRBJ2-3; V gene: TRBV28; clone size: .
CDR3 protein: CASSYAGAPYNEQFF; CDR3 DNA: TGTGCCAGCAGTTACGCGGGAGCCCCCTACAATGAGCAGTTCTTC; D gene: TRBD2; J gene: TRBJ2-1; V gene: TRBV6-5; clone size: .
CDR3 protein: CASSPRDGDYEQYF; CDR3 DNA: TGTGCCAGCAGCCCGCGGGACGGGGACTACGAGCAGTACTTC; D gene: .; J gene: TRBJ2-7; V gene: TRBV7-8; clone size: .
CDR3 protein: CASSAGTGTSGGYQETQYF; CDR3 DNA: TGTGCCAGCAGCGCCGGGACCGGGACTAGCGGGGGGTACCAAGAGACCCAGTACTTC; D gene: TRBD2; J gene: TRBJ2-5; V gene: TRBV9; clone size: .
CDR3 protein: CSVDGTGAKVDNEQFF; CDR3 DNA: TGCAGCGTTGATGGGACAGGGGCGAAAGTCGACAATGAGCAGTTCTTC; D gene: TRBD1; J gene: TRBJ2-1; V gene: TRBV29-1; clone size: .
CDR3 protein: CASSVETTGREQFF; CDR3 DNA: TGTGCCAGCAGTGTTGAGACCACAGGGCGGGAGCAGTTCTTC; D gene: .; J gene: TRBJ2-1; V gene: TRBV6-1; clone size: .
CDR3 protein: CASSEGMGVASPYNEQFF; CDR3 DNA: TGTGCCAGCAGTGAAGGAATGGGAGTGGCTTCCCCCTACAATGAGCAGTTCTTC; D gene: .; J gene: TRBJ2-1; V gene: TRBV6-1; clone size: .
CDR3 protein: CASEGFNANTEAFF; CDR3 DNA: TGTGCCAGCGAGGGTTTCAACGCGAACACTGAAGCTTTCTTT; D gene: .; J gene: TRBJ1-1; V gene: TRBV2; clone size: .
CDR3 protein: CASSWTGSVSLRQPQHF; CDR3 DNA: TGTGCCAGCAGTTGGACAGGGAGTGTTTCGTTGCGTCAGCCCCAGCATTTT; D gene: TRBD1; J gene: TRBJ1-5; V gene: TRBV28; clone size: .